Detailed here is one TCR beta chain. Its antigen is still unknown. The data were obtained in a study of shared clonotypes between healthy human individuals. Whole-study findings and limits: The naive CD4 repertoires of a handful of donors were compared, and approximately 4.7% of clonotypes were shared.

As originally analysed: Filtering of immunoSEQ junctional sequences could not match full-length read filtering. The method was immunoSEQ multiplex PCR; TCRdb's version includes in-frame clones alone and lacks a portion of them. For V, J and clone size, that table is used; D and trimming come from the DNA. The sample holds about 2,100,000 clones, around 93% seen once. Naive CD8 cells were CD45RO-negative, positively selected for CCR7, excluding terminally differentiated effector memory CD45RA+ cells. The germline V and J ends were trimmed by 3 bases and 6 bases, with 12 bases remaining between them. CDR1 and CDR2 (germline): MGHRA, YSYEKL. This CDR3 region has 14 residues.

The source is a man aged 18 to 29 in good health. Some clones in this sample may be carry-over from other donors' samples. Sequencing was performed on naive CD8+ T cells from PBMCs. The chain joins TRBV4-1 to TRBJ2-1, with a possible D match to TRBD2 (6 bases). The DNA for the CDR3 is TGCGCCAGCAGCCACATGGAGGGCCGCAATGAGCAGTTCTTC. Translated, it gives CASSHMEGRNEQFF.